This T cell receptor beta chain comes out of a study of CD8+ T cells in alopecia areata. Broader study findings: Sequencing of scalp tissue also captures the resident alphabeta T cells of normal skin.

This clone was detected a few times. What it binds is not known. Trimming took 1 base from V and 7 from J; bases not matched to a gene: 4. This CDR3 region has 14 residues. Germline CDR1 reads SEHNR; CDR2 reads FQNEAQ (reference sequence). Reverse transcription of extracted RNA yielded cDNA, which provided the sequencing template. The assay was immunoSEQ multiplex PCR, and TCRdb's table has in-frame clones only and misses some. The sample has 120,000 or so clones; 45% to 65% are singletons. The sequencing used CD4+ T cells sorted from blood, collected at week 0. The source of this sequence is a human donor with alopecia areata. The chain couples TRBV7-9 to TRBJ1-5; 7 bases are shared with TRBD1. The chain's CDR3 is CASSLETGAQPQHF. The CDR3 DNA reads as TGTGCCAGCAGCTTAGAAACAGGGGCCCAGCCCCAGCATTTT. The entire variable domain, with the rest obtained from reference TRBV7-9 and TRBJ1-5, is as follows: DTGVSQNPRHKITKRGQNVTFRCDPISEHNRLYWYRQTLGQGPEFLTYFQNEAQLEKSRLLSDRFSAERPKGSFSTLEIQRTEQGDSAMYLCASSLETGAQPQHFGDGTRLSIL.